The sequence of this T cell receptor (delta chain) was determined in a study of gamma-delta T cells after stem cell transplantation. TCRdb re-processed the RT-PCR reads using CATT. The top ten hold 46% of the sample, which has under 2,000 delta-chain clones, roughly 7.7% seen once. This clone was found a few times. The amino acid sequence in TCRdb belongs to a much larger clone and departs from this DNA's translation at residue 10, likely a sequencing read error; the sequence shown is translated from the DNA. Germline V lookup: CDR1 GEAIGNYY, CDR2 EKD. V lost 1 base and J lost 0; bases outside the gene matches: 10. This CDR3 is 18 amino acids long.

V is TRDV2 and J is TRDJ2; 7 nucleotides line up with TRDD3. Specimen: gamma-delta T cells. The receptor's source is a human donor. It is not recorded whose cells these are; they may come from a transplant donor. As DNA, the CDR3 is TGTGCCTGTGACACTCTGGGGGCCACCCTCTCTTTGACAGCACAACTCTTCTTT. Its protein is CACDTLGATLSLTAQLFF.